These 7 T cell receptor beta chains originate from one sample sequenced in a study of T-cell reconstitution after alpha-beta-depleted transplantation in children. The TCRbeta library incorporated unique molecular identifiers. One entry per CDR3 protein, called by TCRdb with MiXCR from the PCR reads. The top ten clones hold 11% of a sample with 250,000 to 350,000 distinct CDR3 sequences, roughly 21% of them seen once. The material was PBMCs, mostly from graft donor cells, obtained 180 days after TCRalphabeta/CD19-depleted stem cell transplant. The receptors come from a male patient younger than 18 who had a stem cell transplant for acute lymphoblastic leukemia, so the T cells may come from the graft donor.

The chain recombines TRBV5-1 with TRBJ2-7; D might be TRBD1 or TRBD2, each matching 5 bases. Per germline, CDR1 SGHRS and CDR2 YFSETQ. The CDR3 consists of 13 residues. The V end was cut by 3 bases, the J end by 1 base, with 8 bases between. CDR3 in DNA: TGCGCCAGCAGCTGGGACGTTTCCTACGAGCAGTACTTC. Translation gives CASSWDVSYEQYF.

This clonotype came up a few times. The rearrangement joins TRBV7-3 to TRBJ2-1, with 9 bases aligning to TRBD1. The CDR3 consists of 16 residues. From germline, CDR1 is SGHTA and CDR2 FQGTGA. With V trimmed by 6 bases and J by 4 bases, 10 bases remained unmatched. CDR3 residues: CASSPNPGQGYNEQFF. CDR3 coding DNA: TGTGCCAGCAGTCCGAATCCGGGACAGGGTTACAATGAGCAGTTCTTC.

This clonotype was observed a few times. The chain's CDR3 is CASSLVPAGGVAGANVLTF. In DNA form, the CDR3 reads TGCGCCAGCAGCTTGGTGCCAGCGGGAGGCGTTGCTGGGGCCAACGTCCTGACTTTC. The chain couples TRBV5-1 to TRBJ2-6; 9 nucleotides line up with TRBD2. The CDR3 is 19 residues long. V lost 0 bases, J lost 2 bases, and 9 bases stayed unmatched. Germline-derived CDR1 and CDR2 are SGHRS and YFSETQ. The whole variable domain, remainder taken from reference TRBV5-1 and TRBJ2-6, is KAGVTQTPRYLIKTRGQQVTLSCSPISGHRSVSWYQQTPGQGLQFLFEYFSETQRNKGNFPGRFSGRQFSNSRSEMNVSTLELGDSALYLCASSLVPAGGVAGANVLTFGAGSRLTVL.

The chain has TRBV12-3 or TRBV12-4 and TRBJ1-5; 7 bases fit TRBD1. Trimming cost V 6 bases and J 7 bases; bases outside gene matches: 12. The CDR3 is 15 amino acids. CDR3 loop: CASSSGTEDRQPQHF. CDR3 DNA sequence: TGTGCCAGCAGCTCCGGGACAGAAGACCGGCAGCCCCAGCATTTT.

The CDR3 sequence: CASSLVGTSGYEQFF. The CDR3 nucleotides read TGTGCCAGCAGTTTAGTTGGGACTAGCGGCTATGAGCAGTTCTTC. The genes are TRBV27 and TRBJ2-1; 11 bases are shared with TRBD2. J gave up 8 bases and V 2 bases, and 5 bases lay outside the gene matches. The CDR3 is made up of 15 amino acids. Looked up from germline, CDR1 is MNHEY and CDR2 is SMNVEV (reference sequence).

The genes are TRBV27 and TRBJ2-2; tentative D call: TRBD1 (5 bases). Germline-derived CDR1 and CDR2 are MNHEY and SMNVEV (reference sequence). The CDR3 is made up of 15 amino acids. V was shortened by 0 bases and J by 7 bases, with 12 bases between the two germline ends. The CDR3 DNA follows: TGTGCCAGCAGTTTATCCTCAGGGATGGGCGGGGAGCTGTTTTTT. Protein product: CASSLSSGMGGELFF.

CDR3 protein: CASRRLAGTGELFF. CDR3 in DNA: TGTGCCAGCCGTAGACTAGCGGGGACCGGGGAGCTGTTTTTT. V usage is TRBV2 and J usage is TRBJ2-2; TRBD2 matches 11 bases. Germline loops: CDR1 SNHLY, CDR2 FYNNEI. The CDR3 loop spans 14 amino acids. V dropped 8 bases and J dropped 5; count of bases not matched to a gene: 4.